This T cell receptor (beta chain) was recovered during a study of T cell responses to AZD1222 COVID-19 vaccine. Using immunoSEQ multiplex PCR, the repertoire was profiled, and TCRdb retains in-frame clones only, with some absent. This table has about 150,000 clones, 92% appearing once. Trimming took 0 bases from V and 9 from J, leaving 12 bases between them. Germline CDR1 is LNHNV and CDR2 is YYDKDF (reference sequence). The CDR3 totals 15 residues. This sequence joins TRBV15 and TRBJ1-6; D is ambiguous. This material consisted of peripheral blood, taken on day 0 of AZD1222 vaccination. The origin of this receptor is an adult in good health. Here the CDR3 reads CATSRDSPYGSPLHF. CDR3 bases: TGTGCCACCAGCAGAGACTCCCCCTATGGTTCACCCCTCCACTTT.